The rows below give T cell receptor beta chains drawn from one sample of a study of spatial heterogeneity in lung cancer. TCRdb ran MiXCR on the 5' RACE reads and lists one entry per CDR3 protein. This table has 10,000 to 12,000 distinct CDR3 sequences, roughly 10% appearing once. The source was lung tumor tissue, collected at surgery. Receptor source: a female donor with early-stage non-small cell lung cancer. Each CDR3 is given with its conserved first and last residue. Each record gives: V gene, D gene, clone size, J gene, CDR3 protein, CDR3 DNA. A D gene is named only where the DNA matches it firmly. Size values are once, few and many counts, or a class for expanded clones, and some rows have none.

v_call: TRBV24-1; d_call: -; clone_size: -; j_call: TRBJ2-7; cdr3_aa: CATSGDRTHEQYF; cdr3_nt: TGTGCCACCAGTGGAGACAGGACCCACGAGCAGTACTTC
v_call: TRBV21-1; d_call: -; clone_size: large; j_call: TRBJ2-2; cdr3_aa: CASSKKLAGGPVNTGELFF; cdr3_nt: TGTGCCAGCAGCAAGAAACTAGCGGGAGGACCCGTAAACACCGGGGAGCTGTTTTTT
v_call: TRBV6-5; d_call: TRBD1; clone_size: many; j_call: TRBJ2-1; cdr3_aa: CASSLRDRGGYEQFF; cdr3_nt: TGTGCCAGCAGCCTCCGGGACAGGGGGGGGTATGAGCAGTTCTTC
v_call: TRBV19; d_call: -; clone_size: -; j_call: TRBJ2-1; cdr3_aa: CASSFSSANNEQFF; cdr3_nt: TGTGCCAGTAGCTTCTCTAGCGCCAACAATGAGCAGTTCTTC
v_call: TRBV5-1; d_call: -; clone_size: large; j_call: TRBJ1-5; cdr3_aa: CASSLGGADNQPQHF; cdr3_nt: TGCGCCAGCAGCTTGGGTGGGGCTGACAATCAGCCCCAGCATTTT
v_call: TRBV7-7; d_call: TRBD2; clone_size: many; j_call: TRBJ2-3; cdr3_aa: CASSQGLASTDTQYF; cdr3_nt: TGTGCTAGCAGCCAGGGACTAGCGAGTACAGATACGCAGTATTTT
v_call: TRBV12-3/TRBV12-4; d_call: -; clone_size: many; j_call: TRBJ2-3; cdr3_aa: CASSPGGSGTDTQYF; cdr3_nt: TGTGCCAGCAGTCCGGGGGGCAGTGGCACAGATACGCAGTATTTT
v_call: TRBV7-2; d_call: TRBD2; clone_size: many; j_call: TRBJ2-7; cdr3_aa: CASSRTSGGGYEQYF; cdr3_nt: TGTGCCAGCAGCCGGACTAGCGGGGGGGGCTACGAGCAGTACTTC
v_call: TRBV28; d_call: TRBD1; clone_size: few; j_call: TRBJ1-6; cdr3_aa: CASKIEGAYSPLHF; cdr3_nt: TGTGCCAGCAAGATAGAGGGGGCATATTCACCCCTCCACTTT
v_call: TRBV28; d_call: -; clone_size: many; j_call: TRBJ1-1; cdr3_aa: CASLSAGEGYTEAFF; cdr3_nt: TGTGCCAGCCTATCTGCGGGAGAGGGCTACACTGAAGCTTTCTTT
v_call: TRBV11-2; d_call: -; clone_size: -; j_call: TRBJ2-7; cdr3_aa: CASRPDWDEQYF; cdr3_nt: TGTGCCAGCAGACCGGACTGGGACGAGCAGTACTTC
v_call: TRBV5-5; d_call: TRBD2; clone_size: many; j_call: TRBJ2-7; cdr3_aa: CASSFLAGPPYEQYF; cdr3_nt: TGTGCCAGCAGCTTCTTAGCGGGCCCGCCCTACGAGCAGTACTTC
v_call: TRBV20-1; d_call: -; clone_size: few; j_call: TRBJ2-7; cdr3_aa: CSAFSGPTYEQYF; cdr3_nt: TGCAGTGCTTTTAGCGGACCCACCTACGAGCAGTACTTC
v_call: TRBV20-1; d_call: -; clone_size: -; j_call: TRBJ2-3; cdr3_aa: CSARDGVFTDTQYF; cdr3_nt: TGCAGTGCTAGAGATGGGGTATTCACAGATACGCAGTATTTT
v_call: TRBV5-1; d_call: TRBD1; clone_size: few; j_call: TRBJ1-1; cdr3_aa: CASSRDRGGEAFF; cdr3_nt: TGCGCCAGCAGCAGGGACAGGGGAGGTGAAGCTTTCTTT
v_call: TRBV12-3/TRBV12-4; d_call: -; clone_size: many; j_call: TRBJ1-1; cdr3_aa: CASSFGRTEAFF; cdr3_nt: TGTGCCAGCAGTTTCGGCAGGACTGAAGCTTTCTTT
v_call: TRBV3-1; d_call: TRBD2; clone_size: medium-sized; j_call: TRBJ2-7; cdr3_aa: CASSPGGNEEQYF; cdr3_nt: TGTGCCAGCAGCCCCGGGGGGAATGAGGAGCAGTACTTC
v_call: TRBV18; d_call: TRBD2; clone_size: few; j_call: TRBJ2-1; cdr3_aa: CASSLGTSGYNEQFF; cdr3_nt: TGTGCCAGCTCACTCGGGACTAGCGGATACAATGAGCAGTTCTTC
v_call: TRBV5-1; d_call: TRBD1; clone_size: many; j_call: TRBJ2-2; cdr3_aa: CASTDRANTGELFF; cdr3_nt: TGCGCCAGCACCGACAGGGCGAACACCGGGGAGCTGTTTTTT
v_call: TRBV29-1; d_call: -; clone_size: -; j_call: TRBJ1-1; cdr3_aa: CSVDGQITEAFF; cdr3_nt: TGCAGCGTTGACGGACAGATCACTGAAGCTTTCTTT
v_call: TRBV3-1; d_call: TRBD2; clone_size: once; j_call: TRBJ2-5; cdr3_aa: CASMRLAGGQETQYF; cdr3_nt: TGTGCCAGCATGAGACTAGCGGGAGGACAAGAGACCCAGTACTTC
v_call: TRBV5-4; d_call: -; clone_size: medium-sized; j_call: TRBJ2-7; cdr3_aa: CASSLGQVTYEQYF; cdr3_nt: TGTGCCAGCAGCTTGGGTCAGGTTACCTACGAGCAGTACTTC
v_call: TRBV2; d_call: TRBD2; clone_size: many; j_call: TRBJ2-2; cdr3_aa: CASLSGGTNTGELFF; cdr3_nt: TGTGCCAGCCTGTCGGGGGGGACTAACACCGGGGAGCTGTTTTTT
v_call: TRBV20-1; d_call: -; clone_size: many; j_call: TRBJ1-4; cdr3_aa: CSARSNKFPANEKLFF; cdr3_nt: TGCAGTGCCCGTAGCAACAAGTTTCCGGCTAATGAAAAACTGTTTTTT
v_call: TRBV5-5; d_call: -; clone_size: -; j_call: TRBJ2-7; cdr3_aa: CASSLSRGAAYEQYF; cdr3_nt: TGTGCCAGCAGCTTGTCCAGGGGGGCCGCTTACGAGCAGTACTTC
v_call: TRBV4-2; d_call: TRBD1; clone_size: -; j_call: TRBJ1-5; cdr3_aa: CASSQEGGRGYQHF; cdr3_nt: TGTGCCAGCAGCCAAGAAGGGGGCCGGGGGTACCAGCATTTT
v_call: TRBV6-6; d_call: -; clone_size: many; j_call: TRBJ2-7; cdr3_aa: CASSYFGRAYF; cdr3_nt: TGTGCCAGCAGTTACTTTGGTCGCGCGTACTTC
v_call: TRBV18; d_call: -; clone_size: few; j_call: TRBJ1-5; cdr3_aa: CASSPDGGGQPQHF; cdr3_nt: TGTGCCAGCTCACCAGACGGGGGTGGTCAGCCCCAGCATTTT
v_call: TRBV10-3; d_call: -; clone_size: few; j_call: TRBJ2-3; cdr3_aa: CAISVGGTSTDTQYF; cdr3_nt: TGTGCCATCAGTGTGGGCGGGACTAGCACAGATACGCAGTATTTT
v_call: TRBV20-1; d_call: -; clone_size: -; j_call: TRBJ1-1; cdr3_aa: CSARDRRPVNTEAFF; cdr3_nt: TGCAGTGCTAGAGATCGAAGGCCCGTGAACACTGAAGCTTTCTTT
v_call: TRBV30; d_call: -; clone_size: many; j_call: TRBJ1-4; cdr3_aa: CAWRTPLRLTTNEKLFF; cdr3_nt: TGTGCCTGGAGGACCCCCCTAAGACTCACAACTAATGAAAAACTGTTTTTT
v_call: TRBV3-1; d_call: -; clone_size: many; j_call: TRBJ1-5; cdr3_aa: CASSLATDSQPQHF; cdr3_nt: TGTGCCAGCAGCCTAGCGACAGACAGTCAGCCCCAGCATTTT
v_call: TRBV18; d_call: -; clone_size: many; j_call: TRBJ1-1; cdr3_aa: CASPKQESTEAFF; cdr3_nt: TGTGCCAGCCCTAAACAGGAGAGCACTGAAGCTTTCTTT
v_call: TRBV11-2; d_call: -; clone_size: few; j_call: TRBJ1-2; cdr3_aa: CASSIDRFGYTF; cdr3_nt: TGTGCCAGCAGCATAGACCGGTTTGGATACACCTTC
v_call: TRBV2; d_call: TRBD2; clone_size: medium-sized; j_call: TRBJ2-3; cdr3_aa: CASSEVVLAGEGNTQYF; cdr3_nt: TGTGCCAGCAGTGAAGTGGTTCTAGCGGGAGAGGGAAATACGCAGTATTTT
v_call: TRBV4-1; d_call: TRBD2; clone_size: many; j_call: TRBJ2-7; cdr3_aa: CASSHATSGRQQYF; cdr3_nt: TGCGCCAGCAGCCATGCCACTAGCGGGAGGCAGCAGTACTTC
v_call: TRBV20-1; d_call: TRBD2; clone_size: medium-sized; j_call: TRBJ2-1; cdr3_aa: CSARDAAGINEQFF; cdr3_nt: TGCAGTGCTAGAGACGCAGCGGGGATAAATGAGCAGTTCTTC
v_call: TRBV4-2; d_call: TRBD2; clone_size: few; j_call: TRBJ2-7; cdr3_aa: CASSLSWELADPYEQYF; cdr3_nt: TGTGCCAGCAGCCTGTCCTGGGAACTAGCGGACCCCTACGAGCAGTACTTC
v_call: TRBV6-5; d_call: -; clone_size: few; j_call: TRBJ1-2; cdr3_aa: CASSSNRLGYTF; cdr3_nt: TGTGCCAGCAGTTCCAACAGGCTTGGCTACACCTTC
v_call: TRBV20-1; d_call: -; clone_size: few; j_call: TRBJ2-7; cdr3_aa: CSARMVFDYEQYF; cdr3_nt: TGCAGTGCTAGGATGGTGTTTGACTACGAGCAGTACTTC
v_call: TRBV20-1; d_call: -; clone_size: many; j_call: TRBJ2-7; cdr3_aa: CSASRGARPWEQYF; cdr3_nt: TGCAGTGCTAGTAGGGGGGCTCGACCCTGGGAGCAGTACTTC
v_call: TRBV3-1; d_call: -; clone_size: many; j_call: TRBJ2-1; cdr3_aa: CASGNSGYNEQFF; cdr3_nt: TGTGCCAGCGGAAATAGCGGTTACAATGAGCAGTTCTTC
v_call: TRBV10-3; d_call: -; clone_size: few; j_call: TRBJ2-5; cdr3_aa: CATSGAGEGQETQYF; cdr3_nt: TGTGCCACCTCCGGGGCGGGCGAAGGGCAAGAGACCCAGTACTTC
v_call: TRBV5-1; d_call: -; clone_size: -; j_call: TRBJ2-2; cdr3_aa: CASSLIGRNTGELFF; cdr3_nt: TGCGCCAGCAGCTTGATAGGACGGAACACCGGGGAGCTGTTTTTT
v_call: TRBV5-4; d_call: -; clone_size: many; j_call: TRBJ1-2; cdr3_aa: CASSLTGYGYTF; cdr3_nt: TGTGCCAGCAGCTTGACCGGTTATGGCTACACCTTC
v_call: TRBV20-1; d_call: TRBD2; clone_size: medium-sized; j_call: TRBJ2-1; cdr3_aa: CSASLRGRENEQFF; cdr3_nt: TGCAGTGCTAGTCTGCGCGGGAGGGAGAATGAGCAGTTCTTC
v_call: TRBV15; d_call: TRBD1; clone_size: few; j_call: TRBJ2-7; cdr3_aa: CATTSNRGRGEQYF; cdr3_nt: TGTGCCACCACCTCTAACAGGGGACGGGGCGAGCAGTACTTC
v_call: TRBV2; d_call: TRBD1; clone_size: few; j_call: TRBJ2-7; cdr3_aa: CASSGPRDRGFYEQYF; cdr3_nt: TGTGCCAGCAGTGGTCCCCGGGACAGGGGTTTTTACGAGCAGTACTTC
v_call: TRBV5-1; d_call: -; clone_size: many; j_call: TRBJ2-2; cdr3_aa: CASSLESGGLAGELFF; cdr3_nt: TGCGCCAGCAGCTTGGAGTCCGGGGGTTTGGCCGGGGAGCTGTTTTTT
v_call: TRBV7-2; d_call: -; clone_size: many; j_call: TRBJ2-3; cdr3_aa: CASSFWGATDTQYF; cdr3_nt: TGTGCCAGCAGCTTCTGGGGGGCCACAGATACGCAGTATTTT
v_call: TRBV9; d_call: -; clone_size: many; j_call: TRBJ2-7; cdr3_aa: CASSVEPGSSYEQYF; cdr3_nt: TGTGCCAGCAGCGTAGAGCCAGGGAGCTCCTACGAGCAGTACTTC
v_call: TRBV19; d_call: -; clone_size: -; j_call: TRBJ1-2; cdr3_aa: CASTHGGLMGGYTF; cdr3_nt: TGTGCCAGTACCCACGGGGGACTGATGGGGGGCTACACCTTC
v_call: TRBV9; d_call: TRBD2; clone_size: -; j_call: TRBJ2-5; cdr3_aa: CASSEGPLARTQETQYF; cdr3_nt: TGTGCCAGCAGTGAGGGCCCACTAGCGAGAACACAAGAGACCCAGTACTTC
v_call: TRBV3-1; d_call: TRBD2; clone_size: medium-sized; j_call: TRBJ2-1; cdr3_aa: CASSQDRGGEQFF; cdr3_nt: TGTGCCAGCAGCCAAGATCGGGGGGGTGAGCAGTTCTTC
v_call: TRBV7-8; d_call: -; clone_size: medium-sized; j_call: TRBJ1-1; cdr3_aa: CASSLGTVMNTEAFF; cdr3_nt: TGTGCCAGCAGCTTGGGGACGGTGATGAACACTGAAGCTTTCTTT